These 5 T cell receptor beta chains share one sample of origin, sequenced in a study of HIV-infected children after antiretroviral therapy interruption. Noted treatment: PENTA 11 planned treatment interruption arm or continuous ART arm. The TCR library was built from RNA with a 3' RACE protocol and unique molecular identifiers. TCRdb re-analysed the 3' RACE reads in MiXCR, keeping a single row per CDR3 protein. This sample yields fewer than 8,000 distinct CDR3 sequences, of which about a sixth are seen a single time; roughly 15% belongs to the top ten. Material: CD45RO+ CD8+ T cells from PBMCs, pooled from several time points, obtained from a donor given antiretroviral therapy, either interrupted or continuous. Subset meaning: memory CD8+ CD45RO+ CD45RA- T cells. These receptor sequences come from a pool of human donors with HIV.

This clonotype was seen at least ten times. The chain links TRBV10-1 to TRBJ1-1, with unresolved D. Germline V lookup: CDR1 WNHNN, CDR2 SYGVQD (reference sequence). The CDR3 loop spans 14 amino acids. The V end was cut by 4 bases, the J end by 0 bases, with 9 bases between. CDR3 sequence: CASSARAMNTEAFF. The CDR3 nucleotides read TGCGCCAGCAGTGCTCGGGCTATGAACACTGAAGCTTTCTTT.

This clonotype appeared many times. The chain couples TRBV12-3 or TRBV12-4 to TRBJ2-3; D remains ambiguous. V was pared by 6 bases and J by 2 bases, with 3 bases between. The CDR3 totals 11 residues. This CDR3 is CASRITDTQYF. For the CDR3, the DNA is TGTGCCAGCAGGATCACAGATACGCAGTATTTT.

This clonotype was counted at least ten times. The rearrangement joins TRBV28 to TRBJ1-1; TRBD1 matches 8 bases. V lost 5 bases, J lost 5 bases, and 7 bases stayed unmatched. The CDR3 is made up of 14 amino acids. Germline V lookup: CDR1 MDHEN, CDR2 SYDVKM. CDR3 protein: CASSPRTGYTEAFF. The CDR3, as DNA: TGTGCCAGCAGTCCACGGACAGGGTATACTGAAGCTTTCTTT.

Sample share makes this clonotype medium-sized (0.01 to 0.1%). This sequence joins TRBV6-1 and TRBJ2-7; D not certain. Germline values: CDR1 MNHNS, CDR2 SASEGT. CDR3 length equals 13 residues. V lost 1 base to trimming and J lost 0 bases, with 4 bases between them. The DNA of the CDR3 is TGTGCCAGCAGTGAAGGGAACTCCTACGAGCAGTACTTC. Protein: CASSEGNSYEQYF.

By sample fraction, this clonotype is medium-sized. The CDR3, as DNA: TGTGCCAGCAGTTTACCTCGGACTAACACAGATACGCAGTATTTT. Translated, it gives CASSLPRTNTDTQYF. This chain links TRBV2 with TRBJ2-3, with TRBD2 as a possible D gene (6 bases). CDR3 size: 15 residues. Germline values: CDR1 SNHLY, CDR2 FYNNEI. With 5 bases removed from V and 2 bases from J, the gap between germline ends came to 14 bases.